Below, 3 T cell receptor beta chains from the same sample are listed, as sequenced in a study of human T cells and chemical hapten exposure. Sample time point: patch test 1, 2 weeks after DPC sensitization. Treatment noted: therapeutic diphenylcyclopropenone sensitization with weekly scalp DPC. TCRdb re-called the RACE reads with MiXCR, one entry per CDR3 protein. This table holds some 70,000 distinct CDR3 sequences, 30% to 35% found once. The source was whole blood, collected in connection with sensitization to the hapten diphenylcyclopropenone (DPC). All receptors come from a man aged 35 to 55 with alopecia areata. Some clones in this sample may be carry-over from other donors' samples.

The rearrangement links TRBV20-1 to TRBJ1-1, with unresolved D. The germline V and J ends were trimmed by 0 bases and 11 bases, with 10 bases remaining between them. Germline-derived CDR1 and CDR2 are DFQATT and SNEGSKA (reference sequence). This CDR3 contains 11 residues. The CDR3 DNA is TGCAGTGCTAGAGATCCCAGCACCGCTTTCTTT. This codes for CSARDPSTAFF.

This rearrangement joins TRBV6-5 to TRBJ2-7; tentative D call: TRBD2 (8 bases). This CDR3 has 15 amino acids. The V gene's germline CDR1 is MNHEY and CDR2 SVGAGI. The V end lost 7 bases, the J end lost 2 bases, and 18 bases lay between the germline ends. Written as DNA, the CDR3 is TGTGCCAGCACGCCACAGGGGCGGGGGGCCTACGAGCAGTACTTC. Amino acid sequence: CASTPQGRGAYEQYF.

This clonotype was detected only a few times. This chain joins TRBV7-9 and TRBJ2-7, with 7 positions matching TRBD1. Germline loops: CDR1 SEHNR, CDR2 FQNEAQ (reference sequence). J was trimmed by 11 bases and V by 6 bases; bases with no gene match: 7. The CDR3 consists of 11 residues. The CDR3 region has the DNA TGTGCCAGCAGGGACCGGGACAGTGAGTACTTC. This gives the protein CASRDRDSEYF.